The entry below describes one T cell receptor beta chain. Only in-frame clones appear in the TCRdb table, and some are missing; sequencing was by immunoSEQ multiplex PCR. This sample has under 150,000 clones, with 85% found just once. The data were taken from a study of blood T cell repertoires in COVID-19. Sequenced input: peripheral blood. The receptor was derived from a human donor in a cohort sampled during active COVID-19.

The CDR3 sequence: CASSGGGAGQPQHF. As DNA, the CDR3 is TGTGCCAGCAGCGGAGGGGGCGCGGGGCAGCCCCAGCATTTT. V is TRBV2 and J is TRBJ1-5; 7 bases agree with TRBD1. Germline V gene sequence: CDR1 SNHLY, CDR2 FYNNEI. The length of the CDR3 is 14 residues. Germline trimming cut 6 bases from V and 7 bases from J; bases unmatched to any gene: 9. The full variable domain, rest sourced from reference TRBV2 and TRBJ1-5, is EPEVTQTPSHQVTQMGQEVILRCVPISNHLYFYWYRQILGQKVEFLVSFYNNEISEKSEIFDDQFSVERPDGSNFTLKIRSTKLEDSAMYFCASSGGGAGQPQHFGDGTRLSIL.